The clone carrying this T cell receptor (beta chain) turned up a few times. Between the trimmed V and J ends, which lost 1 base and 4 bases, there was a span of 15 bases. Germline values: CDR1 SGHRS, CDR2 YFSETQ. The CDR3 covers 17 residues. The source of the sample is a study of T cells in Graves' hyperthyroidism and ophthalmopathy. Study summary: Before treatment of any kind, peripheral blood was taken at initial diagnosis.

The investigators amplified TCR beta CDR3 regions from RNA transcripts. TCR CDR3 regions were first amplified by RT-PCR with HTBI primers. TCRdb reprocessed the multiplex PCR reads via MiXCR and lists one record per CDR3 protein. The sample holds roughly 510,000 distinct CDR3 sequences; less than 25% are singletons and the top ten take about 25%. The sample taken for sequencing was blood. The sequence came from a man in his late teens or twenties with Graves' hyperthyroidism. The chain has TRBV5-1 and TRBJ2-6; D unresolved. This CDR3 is CASSLTPITSGANVLTF. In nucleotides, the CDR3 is TGCGCCAGCAGCTTGACCCCCATCACCTCAGGGGCCAACGTCCTGACTTTC.